These 9 T cell receptor beta chains were sequenced from one sample in a study of cytomegalovirus exposure and HLA in healthy donors. 13 Jbeta primers and 60 Vbeta primers were used for the PCR. Clones were sequenced by immunoSEQ multiplex PCR, and TCRdb holds only the in-frame ones, with some missing. This table has roughly 200,000 clones, around 80% appearing once. The sequencing input was PBMCs. The source is a man aged 40-49 years in good health and CMV-seronegative.

The chain combines TRBV11-3 with TRBJ2-1, with 7 bases that match TRBD2. Trimming took 5 bases from V and 7 from J; bases not matched to a gene: 5. Germline V gene lookup returns CDR1 SGHNT and CDR2 YENEEA. The CDR3 runs to 13 residues. CDR3 in DNA: TGTGCCAGCAGCCGTACTAGCGCGAATGAGCAGTTCTTC. This codes for CASSRTSANEQFF.

A few counts support this clone. This chain links TRBV9 with TRBJ2-2, with 7 bases that match TRBD1. Losses at the gene ends were 2 bases for V and 5 bases for J; bases not matched to a gene: 0. Germline V gene sequence: CDR1 SGDLS, CDR2 YYNGEE. CDR3 length: 13 amino acids. The CDR3: CASSVRGTGELFF. The DNA of the CDR3 is TGTGCCAGCAGCGTCAGGGGGACCGGGGAGCTGTTTTTT. The whole variable domain, filled in from reference TRBV9 and TRBJ2-2, reads DSGVTQTPKHLITATGQRVTLRCSPRSGDLSVYWYQQSLDQGLQFLIQYYNGEERAKGNILERFSAQQFPDLHSELNLSSLELGDSALYFCASSVRGTGELFFGEGSRLTVL.

In the case of this clone: In the same sample, other DNA sequences code for this CDR3. This chain uses TRBV6-6 with TRBJ2-7; 7 bases are a match to TRBD1. V lost 6 bases and J lost 3; bases outside the gene matches: 5. Germline assignment: CDR1 MNHNY and CDR2 SVGAGI (reference sequence). CDR3 length equals 13 residues. CDR3 protein: CASSSRDSYEQYF. The DNA for the CDR3 is TGTGCCAGCAGCAGCCGGGACAGCTACGAGCAGTACTTC.

The chain joins TRBV29-1 to TRBJ2-5, with D possibly TRBD1 on 8 matching bases. The ends were cut back, 6 bases at V and 5 bases at J, with 34 bases in the middle. The CDR3 extends over 19 amino acids. Germline V gene sequence: CDR1 SQVTM, CDR2 ANQGSEA. The CDR3 is CSVDDRGKGRAVSRETQYF. CDR3 bases: TGCAGCGTCGACGACAGGGGAAAAGGGAGGGCGGTGAGCAGGGAGACCCAGTACTTC.

Concerning this clone: The junction differs from germline at one of its ends, possibly a read error. The chain couples TRBV7-9 to TRBJ2-7, with a weak D call TRBD1 (6 bases). CDR1 SEHNR and CDR2 FQNEAQ come from the germline V gene (reference sequence). The CDR3 is made up of 13 amino acids. The CDR3 sequence is CSSSYRQDYEQYF. For the CDR3, the DNA is TGTTCCAGCAGCTATAGACAGGACTACGAGCAGTACTTC. The variable domain in full, with the rest retrieved from reference TRBV7-9 and TRBJ2-7, is DTGVSQNPRHKITKRGQNVTFRCDPISEHNRLYWYRQTLGQGPEFLTYFQNEAQLEKSRLLSDRFSAERPKGSFSTLEIQRTEQGDSAMYLCSSSYRQDYEQYFGPGTRLTVT.

The genes are TRBV5-6 and TRBJ2-7; D call uncertain. V gave up 1 base and J gave up 4 bases, with 6 bases separating them. Germline-derived CDR1 and CDR2 are SGHDT and YYEEEE. There are 12 residues in the CDR3. CDR3 nucleotide sequence: TGTGCCAGCAGCTTGCAGCGTTACGAGCAGTACTTC. Encoded protein: CASSLQRYEQYF.

The chain recombines TRBV19 with TRBJ1-2; D perhaps matches TRBD1 (6 bases). The CDR3 has 15 residues. V lost 6 bases, J lost 1 base, and 15 bases lay in between. Germline V gene lookup returns CDR1 LNHDA and CDR2 SQIVND (reference sequence). CDR3 nucleotides: TGTGCCAGTAGCGCTGGACAGATATTTAACTATGGCTACACCTTC. It is translated as CASSAGQIFNYGYTF.

The chain couples TRBV5-6 to TRBJ2-3; no firm D call. Deletions cut 3 bases from V and 2 bases from J, with 7 bases between. Germline V gene sequence: CDR1 SGHDT, CDR2 YYEEEE. The CDR3 has 13 amino acids. For the CDR3, the DNA is TGTGCCAGCAGCTCTGCAGTCACAGATACGCAGTATTTT. Translated: CASSSAVTDTQYF.

Only a few counts were recorded for this clone. The V gene is TRBV27, the J gene TRBJ1-2, with 9 bases matching TRBD1. The germline V gene has CDR1 MNHEY and CDR2 SMNVEV (reference sequence). The CDR3 is made up of 15 amino acids. V lost 7 bases to trimming and J lost 6 bases; unmatched junction nucleotides: 12. The CDR3 sequence is CASNSQQGALHGYTF. CDR3 coding DNA: TGTGCCAGCAATTCCCAACAGGGGGCGCTTCATGGCTACACCTTC.